The sequence of this T cell receptor beta chain was determined in a study of shared clonotypes between healthy human individuals. The CDR3 extends over 17 amino acids. The ends lost 0 bases at V and 5 bases at J; junction bases unmatched: 3. Germline lookup yields CDR1 MGHRA and CDR2 YSYEKL. As defined, naive CD8 cells were CD45RO-negative and positively selected for CCR7, with terminally differentiated effector memory CD45RA+ cells excluded. Generated by immunoSEQ multiplex PCR, the TCRdb table keeps only in-frame clones and is missing some. Of around 2,100,000 clones listed, 85% to 95% are singletons.

This sequence was found in a man between 18 and 35 years old in good health. The chain is built from TRBV4-1 and TRBJ2-1; the match to TRBD2 covers 14 bases. Sequencing input: naive CD8+ T cells sorted from blood. The CDR3 DNA is TGCGCCAGCAGCCAAGATCCGGGACTAGCGGGAGACAATGAGCAGTTCTTC. It yields the protein CASSQDPGLAGDNEQFF.